The next 15 T cell receptor beta chains were all read from a single sample in a study of blood T cell repertoires in COVID-19. Here immunoSEQ multiplex PCR was the method, and the copy in TCRdb shows in-frame clones only, minus some. The sample records about 150,000 clones, approximately 88% being singletons. The sequencing input was PBMCs or T cells enriched from blood (not recorded which). The receptor source for this set is a man in his 70s who had been exposed to COVID-19.

The chain joins TRBV18 to TRBJ2-3; 14 bases line up with TRBD2. CDR1 KGHSH and CDR2 LQKENI come from the germline V gene. The CDR3 totals 19 residues. The V segment lost 1 base and the J segment 2 bases; nucleotides outside the gene matches: 8. The CDR3 spells CASSPLSGTSGRPTDTQYF. In nucleotides, the CDR3 is TGTGCCAGCTCACCACTATCCGGGACTAGCGGGAGACCCACAGATACGCAGTATTTT.

This chain joins TRBV18 and TRBJ2-1; the match to TRBD2 covers 14 bases. With V trimmed by 5 bases and J by 8 bases, 11 bases remained unmatched. The CDR3 runs 17 residues. The germline gives CDR1 KGHSH, CDR2 LQKENI. The CDR3 region is CASSSQGTSGSLYEQFF. Written as DNA, the CDR3 is TGTGCCAGCTCATCACAAGGGACTAGCGGGAGTTTGTATGAGCAGTTCTTC.

J is TRBJ2-7 and V is TRBV19, with 7 bases lining up with TRBD2. The CDR3 has 14 residues. Germline assignment: CDR1 LNHDA and CDR2 SQIVND (reference sequence). The J segment lost 2 bases and the V segment lost 3 bases, leaving 4 bases of the junction unmatched. CDR3 bases: TGTGCCAGTAGTATTCGCGGGGGTCCCTACGAGCAGTACTTC. This sequence encodes CASSIRGGPYEQYF.

The V gene is TRBV2, the J gene TRBJ2-2; TRBD1 matches at 8 bases. The CDR3 runs 15 residues. CDR1 is SNHLY, CDR2 FYNNEI, per germline. V shed 3 bases and J 0 bases; nucleotides not matched to a gene: 0. The CDR3 nucleotides read TGTGCCAGCAGTGAGGGACAGGCGAACACCGGGGAGCTGTTTTTT. Amino acids: CASSEGQANTGELFF.

This clone appeared a single time. The chain links TRBV4-2 to TRBJ2-1; 7 bases line up with TRBD1. Looked up from germline, CDR1 is LGHNA and CDR2 is YNFKEQ. The length of the CDR3 is 19 residues. V shed 0 bases and J 1 base; nucleotides not matched to a gene: 12. CDR3 sequence: CASSQDFATGARSYNEQFF. CDR3 DNA sequence: TGTGCCAGCAGCCAAGATTTTGCTACAGGGGCTAGGTCCTACAATGAGCAGTTCTTC.

This chain links TRBV6-5 with TRBJ1-2, with 10 bases that match TRBD1. CDR3 length equals 16 residues. Trimming removed 0 bases from V and 6 bases from J; junction bases left unmatched: 7. The V gene's germline CDR1 is MNHEY and CDR2 SVGAGI. The CDR3 region has the DNA TGTGCCAGCAGTTACTCCCTAGGGACAGGGGCGGATGGCTACACCTTC. It encodes CASSYSLGTGADGYTF.

The chain links TRBV5-1 to TRBJ1-5; 9 positions match TRBD1. Trimming removed 1 base from V and 3 bases from J; junction bases left unmatched: 5. Germline V lookup: CDR1 SGHRS, CDR2 YFSETQ. The CDR3 covers 16 residues. CDR3 in amino acids: CASSLMGQGDNQPQHF. In DNA, the CDR3 is TGCGCCAGCAGCTTGATGGGACAGGGTGACAATCAGCCCCAGCATTTT.

The chain couples TRBV27 to TRBJ2-3, with 10 nucleotides matching TRBD1. CDR1 is MNHEY, CDR2 SMNVEV, per germline (reference sequence). The junction had 7 bases not matched to a gene; V was cut back by 5 bases and J by 5 bases. The CDR3 covers 15 residues. The CDR3 sequence is CASSTPGQGEDTQYF. DNA for the CDR3: TGTGCCAGCAGTACCCCCGGACAGGGGGAAGATACGCAGTATTTT.

The chain's CDR3 is CASSQGGQGTNQPQHF. The CDR3 DNA follows: TGCGCCAGCAGCCAAGGGGGACAGGGGACGAATCAGCCCCAGCATTTT. The genes are TRBV4-3 and TRBJ1-5; the match to TRBD1 covers 10 bases. Germline V lookup: CDR1 LGHNA, CDR2 YSLEER. V trimming: 1 base; J trimming: 4 bases; junction bases outside the gene matches: 4. CDR3 length: 16 amino acids.

The chain links TRBV5-5 to TRBJ2-7, with D possibly TRBD1 on 5 matching bases. V lost 0 bases and J lost 0, with 10 bases in between. Germline V gene lookup returns CDR1 SGHKS and CDR2 YYEKEE (reference sequence). CDR3 length: 15 amino acids. This CDR3 reads CASSLGAGISYEQYF. Here the CDR3 DNA reads TGTGCCAGCAGCTTGGGGGCAGGGATCTCCTACGAGCAGTACTTC.

The chain joins TRBV2 to TRBJ1-6, with 7 bases aligning to TRBD1. J was trimmed by 5 bases and V by 7 bases; bases with no gene match: 8. CDR1 and CDR2 (germline): SNHLY, FYNNEI. CDR3 size: 15 residues. The CDR3, as DNA: TGTGCCAGCAACAGAAAGGGGGCCGATAATTCACCCCTCCACTTT. This translates into CASNRKGADNSPLHF.

The chain uses TRBV7-8 and TRBJ2-3; D unclear. Looked up from germline, CDR1 is SGHVS and CDR2 is FQNEAQ. The CDR3 has 12 amino acids. The V gene lost 2 bases and the J gene lost 5 bases, with 5 bases spanning the gap. The CDR3 reads CASSLLGDTQYF. In DNA form, the CDR3 reads TGTGCCAGCAGCTTACTAGGAGATACGCAGTATTTT.

The chain links TRBV18 to TRBJ1-6; TRBD1 aligns across 7 bases. The trim removed 1 base at V and 6 bases at J, leaving 3 bases unmatched. Germline V lookup: CDR1 KGHSH, CDR2 LQKENI. The CDR3 contains 15 residues. CDR3 sequence: CASSPRQGGNSPLHF. CDR3 DNA sequence: TGTGCCAGCTCACCACGACAGGGAGGTAATTCACCCCTCCACTTT.

The chain couples TRBV2 to TRBJ2-3; 14 nucleotides line up with TRBD2. The CDR3 runs 15 residues. After removal of 6 bases from V and 5 bases from J, the junction contained 4 bases not matched to a gene. The germline V gene has CDR1 SNHLY and CDR2 FYNNEI. For the CDR3, the DNA is TGTGCCAGCAGGGGGACTAGCGGGGGACGAGATACGCAGTATTTT. The encoded protein is CASRGTSGGRDTQYF.

V and J are TRBV28 and TRBJ2-7, with D tentatively TRBD1 (6 bases). Germline V gene data show CDR1 as MDHEN and CDR2 as SYDVKM. The V end lost 7 bases, the J end lost 5 bases, and 18 bases lay between the germline ends. The CDR3 covers 14 residues. This chain's CDR3 is CASMGTPSVNEQYF. DNA for the CDR3: TGTGCCAGCATGGGGACACCTTCCGTGAACGAGCAGTACTTC.